This T cell receptor beta chain emerged from a study of blood T cell repertoires in COVID-19. Overall study: The United States, Italy and Spain provided the acute and convalescent COVID-19 samples. The cDNA or gDNA used as material had been derived from T cells, B-cell-depleted T cells, or PBMCs.

Enrollment of patients from Seattle took place during active infection, with longitudinal follow-up. Germline CDR1 SGDLS, CDR2 YYNGEE. CDR3 length: 15 amino acids. Trimming removed 0 bases from V and 1 base from J, with 9 bases in between. Authors' analysis steps: Amplification of reference gene primers provided the estimated nucleated cell counts. This table comes from immunoSEQ multiplex PCR, and its TCRdb copy is limited to in-frame clones, with some not included. V, J and clone size are taken as reported in that table, and D and trimming were inferred from the DNA itself. The data show 260,000 or so clones, about four fifths seen once.

Source material: peripheral blood. The TCR was taken from a woman older than 75 with COVID-19, enrolled during active disease. This chain connects TRBV9 to TRBJ2-3; tentative D call: TRBD2 (6 bases). The CDR3 loop is CASSVVPSGTDTQYF. DNA for the CDR3: TGTGCCAGCAGCGTAGTTCCTAGCGGCACAGATACGCAGTATTTT. Full variable domain (rest looked up from reference TRBV9 and TRBJ2-3): DSGVTQTPKHLITATGQRVTLRCSPRSGDLSVYWYQQSLDQGLQFLIQYYNGEERAKGNILERFSAQQFPDLHSELNLSSLELGDSALYFCASSVVPSGTDTQYFGPGTRLTVL.